The entry that follows covers one T cell receptor (beta chain) sequence. The sample is drawn from a study of blood T cell repertoires in COVID-19. About the research overall: Acute and convalescent COVID-19 specimens originated in the United States, Italy and Spain.

Germline V gives CDR1 LGHDT, CDR2 YNNKEL (reference sequence). V was clipped by 4 bases and J by 5 bases, with 9 bases between them. The CDR3 runs to 12 residues. Libraries were prepared by immunoSEQ multiplex PCR; TCRdb keeps only in-frame clonotypes and omits some of them. The sample records 200,000 to 300,000 clones, 84% being singletons. The rearrangement uses TRBV3-1 (or the pseudogene TRBV3-2) and TRBJ2-7; tentatively, D is TRBD1 (5 bases). This clonotype originated in a man aged 45-65 years with acute or convalescent COVID-19. Sequenced: peripheral blood. The CDR3 DNA reads as TGTGCCAGCAGCCGAGCAGGGAACGAGCAGTACTTC. It yields the protein CASSRAGNEQYF.